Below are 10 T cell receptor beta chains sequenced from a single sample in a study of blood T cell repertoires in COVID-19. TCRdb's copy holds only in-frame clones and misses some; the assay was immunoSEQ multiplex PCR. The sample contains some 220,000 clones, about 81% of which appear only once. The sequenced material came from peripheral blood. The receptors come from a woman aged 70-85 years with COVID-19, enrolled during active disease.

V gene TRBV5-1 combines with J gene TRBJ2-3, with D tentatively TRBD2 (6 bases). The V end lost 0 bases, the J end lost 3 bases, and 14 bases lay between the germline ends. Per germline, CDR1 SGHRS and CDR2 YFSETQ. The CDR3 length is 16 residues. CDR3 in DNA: TGCGCCAGCAGCTTGGAAGCGCGGGGTGGGACAGATACGCAGTATTTT. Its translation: CASSLEARGGTDTQYF. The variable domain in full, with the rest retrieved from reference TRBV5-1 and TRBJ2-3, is KAGVTQTPRYLIKTRGQQVTLSCSPISGHRSVSWYQQTPGQGLQFLFEYFSETQRNKGNFPGRFSGRQFSNSRSEMNVSTLELGDSALYLCASSLEARGGTDTQYFGPGTRLTVL.

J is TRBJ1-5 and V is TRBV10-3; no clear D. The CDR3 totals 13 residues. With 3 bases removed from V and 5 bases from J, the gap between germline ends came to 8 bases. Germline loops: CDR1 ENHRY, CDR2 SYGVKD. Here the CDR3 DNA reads TGTGCCATCAGTGACCAGGAATATCAGCCCCAGCATTTT. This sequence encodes CAISDQEYQPQHF.

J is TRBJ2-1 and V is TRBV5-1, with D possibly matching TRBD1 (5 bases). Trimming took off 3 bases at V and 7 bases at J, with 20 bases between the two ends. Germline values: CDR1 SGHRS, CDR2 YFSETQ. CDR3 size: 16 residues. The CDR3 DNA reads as TGCGCCAGCAGCTATCAGGGTAACGTAGCCTTGAATGAGCAGTTCTTC. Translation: CASSYQGNVALNEQFF.

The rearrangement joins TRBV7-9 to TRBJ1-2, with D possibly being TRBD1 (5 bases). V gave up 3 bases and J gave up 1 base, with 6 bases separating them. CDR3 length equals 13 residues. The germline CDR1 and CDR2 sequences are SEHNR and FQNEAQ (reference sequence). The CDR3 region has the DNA TGTGCCAGCAGCTTTCAGGGTAACTATGGCTACACCTTC. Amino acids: CASSFQGNYGYTF.

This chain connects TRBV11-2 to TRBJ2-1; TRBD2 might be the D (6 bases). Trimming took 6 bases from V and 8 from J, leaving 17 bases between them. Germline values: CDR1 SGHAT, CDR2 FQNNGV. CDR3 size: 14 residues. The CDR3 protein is CASRKTRSVDEQFF. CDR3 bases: TGTGCCAGCAGGAAGACTAGGTCCGTCGATGAGCAGTTCTTC.

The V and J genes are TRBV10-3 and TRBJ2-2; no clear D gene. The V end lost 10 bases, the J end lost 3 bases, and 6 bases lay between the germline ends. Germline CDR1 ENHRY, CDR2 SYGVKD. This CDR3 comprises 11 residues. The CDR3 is CATRDTGELFF. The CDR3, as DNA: TGTGCCACGAGAGACACCGGGGAGCTGTTTTTT.

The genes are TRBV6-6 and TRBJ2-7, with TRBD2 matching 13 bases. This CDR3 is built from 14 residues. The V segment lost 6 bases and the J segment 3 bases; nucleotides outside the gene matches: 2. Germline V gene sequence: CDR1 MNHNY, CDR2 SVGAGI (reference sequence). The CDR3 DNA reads TGTGCCAGCAGGACTAGCGGGAGGATCTACGAGCAGTACTTC. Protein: CASRTSGRIYEQYF.

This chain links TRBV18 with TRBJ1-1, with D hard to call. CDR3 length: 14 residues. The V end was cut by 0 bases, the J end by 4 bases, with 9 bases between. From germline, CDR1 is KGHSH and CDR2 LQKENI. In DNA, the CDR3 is TGTGCCAGCTCACCACCAGGGAGGAGCACTGAAGCTTTCTTT. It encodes CASSPPGRSTEAFF.

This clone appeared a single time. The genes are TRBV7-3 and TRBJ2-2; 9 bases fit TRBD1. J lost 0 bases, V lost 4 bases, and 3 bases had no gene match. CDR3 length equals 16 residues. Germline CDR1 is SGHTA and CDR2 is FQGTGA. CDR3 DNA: TGTGCCAGCAGCTCCCGGACAGGGGCGAACACCGGGGAGCTGTTTTTT. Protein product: CASSSRTGANTGELFF.

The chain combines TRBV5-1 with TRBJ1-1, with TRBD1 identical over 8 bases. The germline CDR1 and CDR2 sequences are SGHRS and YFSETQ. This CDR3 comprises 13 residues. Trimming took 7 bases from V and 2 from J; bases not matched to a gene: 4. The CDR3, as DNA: TGCGCCAGCCAGACAGGGGCTAACACTGAAGCTTTCTTT. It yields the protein CASQTGANTEAFF.